These 2 T cell receptor beta chains originate from one sample sequenced in a study of cytomegalovirus exposure and HLA in healthy donors. 13 Jbeta primers and 60 Vbeta primers were used for the PCR. TCRdb keeps only in-frame clones here, not all; method: immunoSEQ multiplex PCR. The sample lists 90,000 to 110,000 clones; 76% were seen once. The sample was PBMCs. These receptors all come from a man aged 35 to 55 in good health and CMV-seropositive.

As for this clone: Compared with germline, one end of the junction differs, possibly owing to a read error. This chain uses TRBV5-1 with TRBJ2-6; possibly TRBD1 for D (5 bases). Germline V gene lookup returns CDR1 SGHRS and CDR2 YFSETQ. This CDR3 region has 17 residues. CDR3 in DNA: TGCGCCAGCAGCTCCGTATCGCCCGGAGCTGGGGCCAACGGCCTGACTTTC. This gives the protein CASSSVSPGAGANGLTF.

This chain links TRBV27 with TRBJ2-2, with TRBD2 matching 11 bases. The CDR3 is 16 residues long. CDR1 MNHEY and CDR2 SMNVEV come from the germline V gene (reference sequence). J lost 4 bases, V lost 7 bases, and 8 bases had no gene match. The CDR3 DNA follows: TGTGCCAGCAACCGACTAGCGGGGAGCCCCACCGGGGAGCTGTTTTTT. It encodes CASNRLAGSPTGELFF.